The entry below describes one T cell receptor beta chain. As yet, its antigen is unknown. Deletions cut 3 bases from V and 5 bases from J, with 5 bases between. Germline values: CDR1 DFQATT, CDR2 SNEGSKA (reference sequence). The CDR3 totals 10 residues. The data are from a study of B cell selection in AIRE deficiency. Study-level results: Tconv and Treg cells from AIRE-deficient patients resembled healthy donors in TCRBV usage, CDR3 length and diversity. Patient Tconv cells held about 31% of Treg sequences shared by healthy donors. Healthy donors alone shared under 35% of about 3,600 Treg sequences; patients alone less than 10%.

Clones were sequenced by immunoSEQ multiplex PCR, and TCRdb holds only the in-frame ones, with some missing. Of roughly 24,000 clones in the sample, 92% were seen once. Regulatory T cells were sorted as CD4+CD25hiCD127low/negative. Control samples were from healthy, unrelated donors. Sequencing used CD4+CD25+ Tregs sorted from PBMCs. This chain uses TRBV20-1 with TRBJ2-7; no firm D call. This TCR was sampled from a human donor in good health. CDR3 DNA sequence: TGCAGTGCTAGTGGGGACGAGCAGTACTTC. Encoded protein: CSASGDEQYF.